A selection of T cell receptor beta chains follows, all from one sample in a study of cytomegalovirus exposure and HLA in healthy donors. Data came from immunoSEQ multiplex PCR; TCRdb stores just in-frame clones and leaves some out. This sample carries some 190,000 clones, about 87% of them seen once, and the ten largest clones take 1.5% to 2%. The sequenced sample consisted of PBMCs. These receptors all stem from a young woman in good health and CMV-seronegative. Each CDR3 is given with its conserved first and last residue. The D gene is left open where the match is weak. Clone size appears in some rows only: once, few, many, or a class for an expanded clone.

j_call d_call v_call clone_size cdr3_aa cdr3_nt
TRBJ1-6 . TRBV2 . CASSARLVGAAYNSPLHF TGTGCCAGCAGCGCCCGGCTAGTTGGGGCGGCCTATAATTCACCCCTCCACTTT
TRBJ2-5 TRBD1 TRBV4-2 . CASSLGTETQETQYF TGTGCCAGCAGCCTCGGGACAGAGACACAAGAGACCCAGTACTTC
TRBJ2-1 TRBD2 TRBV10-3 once CAISESVLAGAHNEQFF TGTGCCATCAGTGAGTCGGTACTAGCGGGAGCCCACAATGAGCAGTTCTTC
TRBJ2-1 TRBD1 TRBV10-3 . CAISQQGARNEQFF TGTGCCATCAGCCAGCAGGGGGCGAGGAATGAGCAGTTCTTC
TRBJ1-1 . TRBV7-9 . CASSLAGEGVTEAFF TGTGCCAGCAGCTTAGCCGGGGAAGGAGTAACTGAAGCTTTCTTT
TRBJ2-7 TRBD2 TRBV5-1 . CASSEGLAGGPGEQYF TGCGCCAGCAGCGAGGGACTAGCGGGAGGGCCGGGGGAGCAGTACTTC
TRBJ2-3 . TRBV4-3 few CASSQETRTDTQYF TGCGCCAGCAGCCAAGAGACTAGGACAGATACGCAGTATTTT
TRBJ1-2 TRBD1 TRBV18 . CASSPGTGENGYTF TGTGCCAGCTCACCCGGGACAGGGGAGAATGGCTACACCTTC
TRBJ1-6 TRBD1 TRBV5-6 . CASSLGDRGNSPLHF TGTGCCAGCAGCTTGGGGGACAGGGGAAATTCACCCCTCCACTTT
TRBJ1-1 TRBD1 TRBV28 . CASSPLGQGANSMNTEAFF TGTGCCAGCAGTCCTCTAGGACAGGGGGCGAATTCAATGAACACTGAAGCTTTCTTT
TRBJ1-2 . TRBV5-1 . CASSPVEGLYGYTF TGCGCCAGCAGCCCGGTGGAGGGACTGTATGGCTACACCTTC
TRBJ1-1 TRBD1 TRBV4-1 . CASSQGDRENTEAFF TGCGCCAGCAGCCAGGGGGACAGGGAGAACACTGAAGCTTTCTTT
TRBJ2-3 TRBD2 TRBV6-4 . CASSRTSGSTDTQYF TGTGCCAGCAGCCGGACTAGCGGGAGCACAGATACGCAGTATTTT
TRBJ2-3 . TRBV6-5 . CASSQTDTQYF TGTGCCAGCAGTCAAACAGATACGCAGTATTTT
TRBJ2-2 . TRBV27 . CASSLSVTGELFF TGTGCCAGCAGTTTATCCGTCACCGGGGAGCTGTTTTTT
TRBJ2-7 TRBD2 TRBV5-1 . CASRLAGGHWEQYF TGCGCCAGCAGACTAGCGGGGGGGCACTGGGAGCAGTACTTC
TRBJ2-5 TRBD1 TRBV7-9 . CASSPQGAQYF TGTGCCAGCAGCCCCCAGGGGGCCCAGTACTTC
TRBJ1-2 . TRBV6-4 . CASRGGGYGYTF TGTGCCAGTAGGGGGGGAGGCTATGGCTACACCTTC
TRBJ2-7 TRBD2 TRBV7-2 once CASSRTSLYEQYF TGTGCCAGCAGCCGGACTAGCCTCTACGAGCAGTACTTC
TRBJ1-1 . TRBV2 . CASGEEMNTEAFF TGTGCCAGCGGAGAGGAGATGAACACTGAAGCTTTCTTT
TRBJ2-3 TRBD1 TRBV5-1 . CASSSTWDRVPDTQYF TGCGCCAGCAGCTCTACCTGGGACAGGGTCCCAGATACGCAGTATTTT
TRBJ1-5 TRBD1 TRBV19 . CASSGTANQPQHF TGTGCCAGTAGCGGGACAGCTAATCAGCCCCAGCATTTT
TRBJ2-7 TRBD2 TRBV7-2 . CASSSSVSGGEQYF TGTGCCAGCAGCTCATCGGTTAGCGGGGGAGAGCAGTACTTC
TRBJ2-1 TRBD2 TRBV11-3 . CASSPRTSGNSYNEQFF TGTGCCAGCAGCCCTCGGACTAGCGGGAACTCCTACAATGAGCAGTTCTTC
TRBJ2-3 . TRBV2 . CASSGTGSSTDTQYF TGTGCCAGCAGTGGGACGGGGTCTAGCACAGATACGCAGTATTTT
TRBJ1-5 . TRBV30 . CAWGGTGRKPQHF TGTGCCTGGGGGGGGACGGGGCGAAAGCCCCAGCATTTT
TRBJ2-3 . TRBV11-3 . CASSKAVAGTDTQYF TGTGCCAGCAGCAAGGCGGTAGCGGGCACAGATACGCAGTATTTT
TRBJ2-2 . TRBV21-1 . CASSARGTENTGELFF TGTGCCAGCAGCGCCCGCGGGACGGAGAACACCGGGGAGCTGTTTTTT
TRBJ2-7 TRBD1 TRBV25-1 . CASSEPAGTGLAEQYF TGTGCCAGCAGTGAACCGGCCGGGACAGGGCTCGCCGAGCAGTACTTC
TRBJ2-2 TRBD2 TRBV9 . CASRLAGVYTGELFF TGTGCCAGCAGGCTAGCGGGAGTATATACCGGGGAGCTGTTTTTT
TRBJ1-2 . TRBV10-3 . CAISVYGLDGYTF TGTGCCATCAGTGTTTACGGTCTGGATGGCTACACCTTC
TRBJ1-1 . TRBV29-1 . CSVMTSPGETEAFF TGCAGCGTTATGACATCCCCTGGGGAGACTGAAGCTTTCTTT
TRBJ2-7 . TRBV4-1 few CASSHPATGVYEQYF TGCGCCAGCAGCCACCCAGCAACGGGGGTTTACGAGCAGTACTTC
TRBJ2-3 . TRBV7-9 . CASSARGTDTQYF TGTGCCAGCAGCGCACGGGGCACAGATACGCAGTATTTT
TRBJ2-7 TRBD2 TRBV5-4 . CASSPTSGSFYEQYF TGTGCCAGCAGCCCCACTAGCGGGAGTTTCTACGAGCAGTACTTC
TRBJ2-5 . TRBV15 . CATSRGGQSETQYF TGTGCCACCAGCAGAGGTGGGCAGTCGGAGACCCAGTACTTC
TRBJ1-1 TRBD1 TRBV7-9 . CASSLQGGGTEAFF TGTGCCAGCAGCTTACAGGGGGGTGGTACTGAAGCTTTCTTT
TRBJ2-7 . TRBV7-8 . CASSLASERGEQYF TGTGCCAGCAGCTTAGCGTCGGAAAGGGGCGAGCAGTACTTC
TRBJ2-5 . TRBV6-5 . CASTLWRGGGETQYF TGTGCCAGCACCCTCTGGAGGGGGGGCGGGGAGACCCAGTACTTC
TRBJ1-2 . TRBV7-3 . CASSSRTDNYGYTF TGTGCCAGCAGCTCCAGGACAGACAACTATGGCTACACCTTC
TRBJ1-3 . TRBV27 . CARTPAPGAGNTIYF TGTGCCAGGACCCCGGCCCCAGGGGCTGGAAACACCATATATTTT
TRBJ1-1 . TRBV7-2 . CASSTVMNTEAFF TGTGCCAGCAGCACGGTAATGAACACTGAAGCTTTCTTT
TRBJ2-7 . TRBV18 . CASSSFSGTTNFEQYF TGTGCCAGCTCATCCTTTTCCGGGACAACGAACTTCGAGCAGTACTTC
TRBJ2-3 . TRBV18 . CASSPRSGTDTQYF TGTGCCAGCTCACCGAGGTCCGGGACAGATACGCAGTATTTT
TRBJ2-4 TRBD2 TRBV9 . CASSERGGSGRAYDKNIQYF TGTGCCAGCAGCGAGAGAGGGGGTAGCGGGAGGGCCTACGACAAAAACATTCAGTACTTC
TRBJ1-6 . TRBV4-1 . CASSQAGGSSYNSPLHF TGCGCCAGCAGCCAAGCTGGGGGGAGCTCCTATAATTCACCCCTCCACTTT
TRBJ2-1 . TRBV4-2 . CASSQDSTLGNEQFF TGTGCCAGCAGCCAAGATTCGACTTTGGGCAATGAGCAGTTCTTC
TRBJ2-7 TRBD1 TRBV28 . CASNRDRPYEQYF TGTGCCAGTAACCGGGACAGACCCTACGAGCAGTACTTC
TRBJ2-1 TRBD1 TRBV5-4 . CASSPPGQGFVNEQFF TGTGCCAGCAGCCCCCCCGGACAGGGGTTCGTCAATGAGCAGTTCTTC
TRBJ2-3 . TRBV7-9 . CASTSSSGTDTQYF TGTGCCAGCACCTCGTCTAGCGGCACAGATACGCAGTATTTT